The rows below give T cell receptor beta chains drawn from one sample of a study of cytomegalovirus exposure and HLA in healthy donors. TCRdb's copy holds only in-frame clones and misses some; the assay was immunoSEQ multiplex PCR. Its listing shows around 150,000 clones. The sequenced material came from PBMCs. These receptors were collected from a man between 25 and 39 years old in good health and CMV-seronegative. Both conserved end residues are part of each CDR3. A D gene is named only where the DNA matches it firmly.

CDR3: CASSSGLEGEKLFF
V: TRBV7-6
D: -

CDR3: CASSLAARGNQPQHF
V: TRBV5-6
D: -

CDR3: CASSLLGQGFGGYTF
V: TRBV7-9
D: TRBD1

CDR3: CASSVGAIAGGSYEQYF
V: TRBV7-6
D: TRBD2

CDR3: CASSVGVAGTYEQYF
V: TRBV9
D: -

CDR3: CASSLAWGGGPYEQYF
V: TRBV5-4
D: TRBD2

CDR3: CASSLGGGAPYEQYF
V: TRBV28
D: -

CDR3: CASSFSTSGVVEQYF
V: TRBV28
D: TRBD2

CDR3: CASEGGFSGNTIYF
V: TRBV6-1
D: -

CDR3: CASSFDSYEQYF
V: TRBV5-4
D: -

CDR3: CASSLNRATGELFF
V: TRBV5-1
D: -

CDR3: CASSFLILRGSPLHF
V: TRBV7-2
D: -

CDR3: CASSEAVNPPYEQYF
V: TRBV6-1
D: -

CDR3: CASSLGLGGKQTQYF
V: TRBV5-6
D: -

CDR3: CASSSGGHNEQFF
V: TRBV7-3
D: -

CDR3: CATSTDTQYF
V: TRBV7-9
D: -

CDR3: CASSMGLAGAGELFF
V: TRBV5-1
D: TRBD2

CDR3: CASSFYRGDTGELFF
V: TRBV7-2
D: TRBD1

CDR3: CASSFGGRVAKNIQYF
V: TRBV6-5
D: -

CDR3: CAIAGQAYNEQFF
V: TRBV5-4
D: TRBD1

CDR3: CASSYAGGTSEAFF
V: TRBV6-5
D: -

CDR3: CASSLTSQGADYGYTF
V: TRBV18
D: TRBD1

CDR3: CASSLGQDTEAFF
V: TRBV5-1
D: -

CDR3: CASSAVVNTEAFF
V: TRBV6-1
D: -

CDR3: CASSLAGTGNRELFF
V: TRBV27
D: TRBD1

CDR3: CASSQTAFNQPQHF
V: TRBV6-6
D: -

CDR3: CASRNRASVPGYTF
V: TRBV19
D: -

CDR3: CASSQRQAGTGELFF
V: TRBV11-3
D: -

CDR3: CASSMAGRNEQFF
V: TRBV19
D: -

CDR3: CASSPLPPGNYGYTF
V: TRBV27
D: -

CDR3: CASSPQPGGVRNIQYF
V: TRBV18
D: -

CDR3: CASSPKRTSSYEQYF
V: TRBV18
D: -

CDR3: CASSYGERSYEQYF
V: TRBV6-5
D: -

CDR3: CASSLWGPGQGTGELFF
V: TRBV7-3
D: TRBD1

CDR3: CASTPGQGTEAFF
V: TRBV30
D: TRBD1

CDR3: CASSVEGTESYEQYF
V: TRBV9
D: TRBD1

CDR3: CASSFGLAGVYNEQFF
V: TRBV5-1
D: TRBD2

CDR3: CASSPIDRGGNEQFF
V: TRBV6-5
D: TRBD1

CDR3: CSVQMLQETQYF
V: TRBV29-1
D: -

CDR3: CASSLTQGAWSNQPQHF
V: TRBV7-2
D: TRBD1

CDR3: CATRLAGVGMGELFF
V: TRBV6-5
D: TRBD2

CDR3: CSVEWRETQYF
V: TRBV29-1
D: -

CDR3: CASSYRGVGYGYTF
V: TRBV6-5
D: -

CDR3: CATSRVSSGANVLTF
V: TRBV15
D: -

CDR3: CASSLGAGVPGELFF
V: TRBV5-6
D: TRBD2

CDR3: CASSSDRGGINEKLFF
V: TRBV7-9
D: TRBD1

CDR3: CASSLATNTEAFF
V: TRBV13
D: -

CDR3: CASSEGPGQDGYTF
V: TRBV2
D: -

CDR3: CAWSVYSEAFF
V: TRBV30
D: -

CDR3: CASSLGGSNTEAFF
V: TRBV11-3
D: -

CDR3: CASSDTGTITQETQYF
V: TRBV11-2
D: -

CDR3: CASSGGQFGEKLFF
V: TRBV25-1
D: TRBD1

CDR3: CAIGTGDTGELFF
V: TRBV6-5
D: TRBD1